A selection of T cell receptor beta chains follows, all from one sample in a study of blood T cell repertoires in COVID-19. TCRdb's copy holds only in-frame clones and misses some; the assay was immunoSEQ multiplex PCR. The table has 260,000 or so clones, 83% seen once; the top ten hold approximately 4%. The sequenced sample was PBMCs or T cells enriched from blood (not recorded which). These receptors came from a woman in her thirties or forties who had been exposed to COVID-19. Both conserved end residues are part of each CDR3. The order of the fields is V gene, D gene, J gene, CDR3 protein. D genes are given only for firm matches.

TRBV30	TRBD2	TRBJ2-1	CAWTSGGGYNEQFF
TRBV9	TRBD1	TRBJ2-7	CASSESGTGVREQYF
TRBV12-3/TRBV12-4	.	TRBJ1-5	CASSPLFNQPQHF
TRBV3-1/TRBV3-2	TRBD2	TRBJ2-7	CASSYRTSGEQYF
TRBV5-1	.	TRBJ2-1	CASSFLALNEQFF
TRBV28	.	TRBJ1-2	CATHSGGNYGYTF
TRBV27	TRBD2	TRBJ2-3	CASRLAGGDTQYF
TRBV4-3	.	TRBJ1-2	CASSQRQVVWQGYIF
TRBV18	.	TRBJ1-2	CASSPETGWNGYTF
TRBV28	TRBD2	TRBJ2-7	CAGSRLAGGLYEQYF
TRBV9	.	TRBJ1-2	CASSGPTGRDYTF
TRBV6-5	.	TRBJ1-1	CASSPPGGLTEAFF
TRBV2	.	TRBJ1-5	CASSEGRVFVVSNQPQHF
TRBV7-3	.	TRBJ2-1	CASSFVGARYNEQFF
TRBV19	.	TRBJ1-4	CASSPIPNEKLFF
TRBV7-2	TRBD1	TRBJ1-5	CASSATGGSNQPQHF
TRBV2	.	TRBJ1-5	CASAPDKSNQPQHF
TRBV11-1	.	TRBJ2-1	CASSQDRTTYNEQFF
TRBV3-1/TRBV3-2	TRBD1	TRBJ1-5	CASSYGQENQPQHF
TRBV7-8	.	TRBJ1-6	CASSPPDSPLHF
TRBV3-1/TRBV3-2	TRBD1	TRBJ1-2	CASSLQGQGVYGYTF
TRBV7-8	TRBD1	TRBJ1-1	CASSPGQGPWGTEAFF
TRBV5-4	TRBD1	TRBJ2-7	CASSLRTGVLDEQYF
TRBV7-9	.	TRBJ2-1	CATSLARDEQFF
TRBV7-2	TRBD1	TRBJ1-2	CASSPGQGAHYGYTF
TRBV2	TRBD1	TRBJ1-5	CASRGTGYQPQHF
TRBV9	TRBD1	TRBJ2-5	CASSVVGTGSFHQETQYF
TRBV20-1	.	TRBJ1-2	CSARAVYGYTF
TRBV30	.	TRBJ2-7	CAWTSSSGTQGIHEQYF
TRBV28	.	TRBJ2-1	CASSLLRLRRTAKGNGEQFF
TRBV30	.	TRBJ1-3	CAWRRDRSGNTIYF